The 30 T cell receptor beta chains reported below all come from one sample, sequenced in a study of T cells after yellow fever vaccination. TCRdb used MiXCR to reprocess the 5' RACE reads, holding one entry per CDR3 protein. Here the sample spans around 300,000 distinct CDR3 sequences, roughly 4.3% being singletons. This material consisted of PBMCs, taken 5 days after the yellow fever booster vaccination. The receptor set was obtained from a man younger than 35 who received the YFV17D yellow fever vaccine.

This clonotype was detected a few times. The V and J genes are TRBV13 and TRBJ2-2; D possibly corresponds to TRBD2 (7 bases). V gave up 5 bases and J gave up 0 bases, with 16 bases separating them. This CDR3 spans 17 amino acids. Germline V CDR1 and CDR2: PRHDT, FYEKMQ (reference sequence). CDR3 protein: CASSPSQGGTNTGELFF. CDR3 sequence (DNA): TGTGCCAGCAGCCCATCACAGGGAGGGACGAACACCGGGGAGCTGTTTTTT.

This clonotype was found a few times. This chain joins TRBV6-4 and TRBJ2-1, with TRBD2 identical over 7 bases. The CDR3 consists of 17 residues. Germline lookup yields CDR1 MRHNA and CDR2 SNTAGT. V was clipped by 0 bases and J by 7 bases; unmatched bases: 12. In nucleotides, the CDR3 is TGTGCCAGCAGTGACTCGATCCGGGCGGGGGTTTATAATGAGCAGTTCTTC. It is translated as CASSDSIRAGVYNEQFF.

This clonotype was counted ten times or more. The chain has TRBV6-1 and TRBJ1-6; 8 bases fit TRBD1. There are 16 residues in the CDR3. V dropped 6 bases and J dropped 9; count of bases not matched to a gene: 13. CDR1 and CDR2 (germline): MNHNS, SASEGT. The CDR3 DNA reads as TGTGCCAGCAGGGGAGGTACCCAGGGGGCGCTTTCACCCCTCCACTTT. Translation: CASRGGTQGALSPLHF.

The genes are TRBV23-1 and TRBJ2-7, with D maybe TRBD2 (5 bases). TRBV23-1 is sorted into the ORF group, with uncertain function. The CDR3 loop spans 14 amino acids. V dropped 2 bases and J dropped 3 bases, with 11 bases sitting between them. CDR3 region: CASSQPHGGYEQYF. The DNA of the CDR3 is TGCGCCAGCAGTCAACCGCATGGAGGCTACGAGCAGTACTTC.

This clonotype has at least ten counts. J is TRBJ1-4 and V is TRBV12-3 or TRBV12-4; TRBD1 is a possible D gene (5 bases). The V and J ends lost 1 base and 4 bases respectively, with 13 bases between them. This CDR3 is 16 amino acids long. The CDR3 bases are TGTGCCAGCAGTTTAGGGACGGAGGACATTAATGAAAAACTGTTTTTT. Amino acid sequence: CASSLGTEDINEKLFF.

The table lists this clonotype with a few counts. V usage is TRBV18 and J usage is TRBJ2-3; D possibly uses TRBD1 or TRBD2 (5 bases each). V was shortened by 4 bases and J by 3 bases, with 8 bases between the two germline ends. The CDR3 length is 13 residues. The germline gives CDR1 KGHSH, CDR2 LQKENI. The chain's CDR3 is CASSRDVTDTQYF. CDR3 bases: TGTGCCAGCTCACGGGACGTTACAGATACGCAGTATTTT.

This clonotype was seen a few times. The rearrangement links TRBV7-9 to TRBJ1-5; no clear D. Trimming removed 5 bases at V and 6 bases at J, with 14 bases between. This CDR3 has 14 residues. CDR1 is SEHNR and CDR2 is FQNEAQ in the germline V gene (reference sequence). CDR3 in amino acids: CASSMDGVAQPQHF. CDR3 in DNA: TGTGCCAGCAGCATGGATGGGGTTGCTCAGCCCCAGCATTTT.

This chain joins TRBV28 and TRBJ1-2; D is perhaps TRBD1 (5 bases). Germline loops: CDR1 MDHEN, CDR2 SYDVKM. The CDR3 runs to 15 residues. V shed 4 bases and J shed 4 bases, with 16 bases lying between them. The CDR3 here is CASSSPGVVGYGYTF. CDR3 DNA sequence: TGTGCCAGCAGTTCCCCGGGGGTCGTTGGCTATGGCTACACCTTC.

This clonotype has more than one count but fewer than ten. The chain employs TRBV20-1 and TRBJ2-3; a possible D gene is TRBD2 (5 bases). Trimming pared 6 bases from V and 0 bases from J, leaving 10 bases between. Germline lookup yields CDR1 DFQATT and CDR2 SNEGSKA (reference sequence). The CDR3 spans 13 residues. CDR3 loop: CSADEGSTDTQYF. CDR3 nucleotide sequence: TGCAGTGCAGACGAGGGAAGCACAGATACGCAGTATTTT.

The chain is built from TRBV20-1 and TRBJ2-5; 10 bases match TRBD2. The CDR3 runs 14 residues. The V gene's germline CDR1 is DFQATT and CDR2 SNEGSKA (reference sequence). V trimming: 2 bases; J trimming: 7 bases; junction bases outside the gene matches: 7. The CDR3 DNA reads TGCAGTGCTAGATCTCCGAGCGGGGGGGTGACCCAGTACTTC. Translating gives CSARSPSGGVTQYF.

This clonotype was seen a few times. This sequence joins TRBV18 and TRBJ1-2, with a weak D call TRBD1 (6 bases). Germline V gene sequence: CDR1 KGHSH, CDR2 LQKENI. CDR3 length: 15 amino acids. The V end was cut by 5 bases, the J end by 6 bases, with 19 bases between. The CDR3 protein is CASSTRGTLSDGYTF. CDR3 nucleotide sequence: TGTGCCAGCTCAACCCGGGGGACACTTTCGGATGGCTACACCTTC.

Ten or more counts support this clonotype. The rearrangement joins TRBV5-1 to TRBJ2-2; D call uncertain. The CDR3 consists of 17 residues. With 1 base removed from V and 3 bases from J, the gap between germline ends came to 16 bases. The germline V gene has CDR1 SGHRS and CDR2 YFSETQ. CDR3 nucleotides: TGCGCCAGCAGCTTGTTAGACTTCTGGGGATACACCGGGGAGCTGTTTTTT. Translation: CASSLLDFWGYTGELFF.

The V and J genes are TRBV19 and TRBJ2-1, with D possibly being TRBD1 or TRBD2 (5 bases each). The CDR3 covers 13 residues. Deletions cut 7 bases from V and 7 bases from J, with 14 bases between. Germline assignment: CDR1 LNHDA and CDR2 SQIVND (reference sequence). The CDR3 is CASIGWGLNEQFF. The CDR3 DNA is TGTGCCAGTATTGGTTGGGGGTTGAATGAGCAGTTCTTC.

This clonotype was detected a few times. The chain links TRBV18 to TRBJ2-2; D is undetermined. With 3 bases removed from V and 3 bases from J, the gap between germline ends came to 5 bases. The CDR3 is made up of 13 amino acids. The germline CDR1 and CDR2 sequences are KGHSH and LQKENI. CDR3 sequence: CASSPDYTGELFF. DNA of the CDR3: TGTGCCAGCTCACCCGATTACACCGGGGAGCTGTTTTTT.

The rearrangement uses TRBV2 and TRBJ2-1; TRBD2 agrees at 15 bases. With V trimmed by 8 bases and J by 8 bases, 7 bases remained unmatched. The CDR3 length is 15 residues. Germline V gives CDR1 SNHLY, CDR2 FYNNEI. The CDR3 DNA reads TGTGCCAGCGGAACCGGGACTAGCGGGGGGTATGAGCAGTTCTTC. This translates into CASGTGTSGGYEQFF.

In this sample, this clonotype turned up many times. The chain uses TRBV7-2 and TRBJ1-2; the match to TRBD1 covers 9 bases. V lost 5 bases to trimming and J lost 8 bases; unmatched junction nucleotides: 9. CDR1 SGHTA and CDR2 FQGNSA come from the germline V gene. The CDR3 totals 14 residues. The CDR3 bases are TGTGCCAGCAGCGCACAACAGGGGGCCTACGGCTACACCTTC. The encoded protein is CASSAQQGAYGYTF.

This clonotype has a handful of counts. CDR3 DNA: TGTGCCAGCCGCGCGGATGGAAACACCATATATTTT. Protein product: CASRADGNTIYF. The chain couples TRBV6-1 to TRBJ1-3, with D uncertain. CDR1 and CDR2 (germline): MNHNS, SASEGT. The CDR3 runs 12 residues. The germline V and J ends were trimmed by 8 bases and 3 bases, with 8 bases remaining between them.

The table lists this clonotype with many counts. V gene TRBV27 combines with J gene TRBJ2-5; possibly TRBD2 for D (5 bases). V lost 5 bases and J lost 5, with 12 bases in between. The CDR3 is made up of 13 amino acids. The germline gives CDR1 MNHEY, CDR2 SMNVEV (reference sequence). The CDR3 nucleotides read TGTGCCAGCAGTGCGAGGGTTAGGGAGACCCAGTACTTC. Translating gives CASSARVRETQYF.

Comment on this clonotype: A much more abundant neighbour one base away suggests this may be a read error. The chain joins TRBV11-2 to TRBJ2-3; D is perhaps TRBD1 or TRBD2 (5 bases each). Germline V gene sequence: CDR1 SGHAT, CDR2 FQNNGV. V was clipped by 8 bases and J by 1 base, with 22 bases between them. The length of the CDR3 is 17 residues. The CDR3 spells CASRLPGRVRGTDTQYF. As DNA, the CDR3 is TGTGCCAGCCGGCTTCCAGGGCGGGTCAGGGGCACAGATACGCAGTATTTT.

Only a few counts were recorded for this clonotype. This chain links TRBV5-1 with TRBJ2-5, with D possibly being TRBD1 (6 bases). Germline loops: CDR1 SGHRS, CDR2 YFSETQ. The CDR3 covers 14 residues. Trimming removed 3 bases at V and 5 bases at J, with 14 bases between. The CDR3, as DNA: TGCGCCAGCAGCTATACAGGGCAGGAGGAGACCCAGTACTTC. Translating it yields CASSYTGQEETQYF.

This clonotype was counted between two and nine times. The chain employs TRBV9 and TRBJ2-3; no reliable D call. CDR3 length: 14 residues. The germline V gene encodes CDR1 SGDLS and CDR2 YYNGEE. With 4 bases removed from V and 4 bases from J, the gap between germline ends came to 13 bases. CDR3 DNA sequence: TGTGCCAGCAGCCGTAGAGGCCTTGCAGATACGCAGTATTTT. It codes for CASSRRGLADTQYF.

This chain joins TRBV24-1 and TRBJ2-3; D call uncertain. The CDR3 length is 14 residues. The germline gives CDR1 KGHDR, CDR2 SFDVKD. The germline V and J ends were trimmed by 3 bases and 1 base, with 7 bases remaining between them. CDR3 in DNA: TGTGCCACCAGTGATCCCACTCGCACAGATACGCAGTATTTT. Protein sequence: CATSDPTRTDTQYF.

This clonotype came up a few times. The rearrangement uses TRBV19 and TRBJ2-2, with D tentatively TRBD2 (7 bases). The CDR3 contains 15 residues. Germline values: CDR1 LNHDA, CDR2 SQIVND (reference sequence). V lost 7 bases to trimming and J lost 6 bases, with 18 bases between them. The CDR3 coding sequence is TGTGCCAGTAACAACGCCCGAGGGGGGGCCGGGGAGCTGTTTTTT. Translating it yields CASNNARGGAGELFF.

The chain couples TRBV2 to TRBJ2-7; D is possibly TRBD1 or TRBD2 (5 bases each). The germline V gene has CDR1 SNHLY and CDR2 FYNNEI. CDR3 length: 14 residues. V dropped 8 bases and J dropped 2 bases, with 16 bases sitting between them. In nucleotides, the CDR3 is TGTGCCAGCGACGCTTCCGGGGCCACCTACGAGCAGTACTTC. Translated, it gives CASDASGATYEQYF.

This clonotype appeared a few times. J is TRBJ2-7 and V is TRBV6-2 or TRBV6-3; no definite D call. Trimming pared 0 bases from V and 7 bases from J, leaving 10 bases between. Germline V gene lookup returns CDR1 MNHEY and CDR2 SVGEGT. The CDR3 consists of 13 residues. The CDR3 loop reads CASSYSQSREQYV. In DNA form, the CDR3 reads TGTGCCAGCAGTTACTCGCAGTCTCGGGAGCAGTACGTC.

This clonotype has just a few counts. V gene TRBV19 combines with J gene TRBJ2-1; D may be TRBD2 (5 bases). V gave up 5 bases and J gave up 6 bases, with 11 bases separating them. Germline CDR1 LNHDA, CDR2 SQIVND (reference sequence). The CDR3 is made up of 13 amino acids. The CDR3 DNA reads TGTGCCAGTAGTCCCCGTGAGGGCAATGAGCAGTTCTTC. The encoded protein is CASSPREGNEQFF.

This clonotype was recorded a few times. The chain carries TRBV11-2 and TRBJ2-7, with no clear D. The CDR3 is made up of 12 amino acids. Germline V gene data show CDR1 as SGHAT and CDR2 as FQNNGV. Trimming shortened V by 3 bases and J by 3 bases, and 6 bases separated the two germline ends. CDR3 amino acids: CASSLSDYEQYV. For the CDR3, the DNA is TGTGCCAGCAGCTTGTCGGACTACGAGCAGTACGTC.

This clonotype was seen repeatedly, ten times or more. The chain employs TRBV4-2 and TRBJ2-1; TRBD2 aligns across 7 bases. CDR3 length: 15 amino acids. Trimming took 0 bases from V and 4 from J; bases not matched to a gene: 3. Germline CDR1 reads LGHNA; CDR2 reads YNFKEQ. This chain's CDR3 is CASSQEGGGYNEQFF. The CDR3 DNA follows: TGTGCCAGCAGCCAAGAAGGCGGGGGATACAATGAGCAGTTCTTC.

This clonotype was recorded at least ten times. The rearrangement links TRBV5-5 to TRBJ1-5; 7 positions match TRBD1. The ends lost 0 bases at V and 14 bases at J; junction bases unmatched: 5. The germline CDR1 and CDR2 sequences are SGHKS and YYEKEE (reference sequence). CDR3 length: 12 residues. The CDR3 is CASSLDRGHEHF. CDR3 in DNA: TGTGCCAGCAGCTTGGATAGGGGGCATGAGCATTTT.

The chain has TRBV7-2 and TRBJ2-7; TRBD2 aligns across 11 bases. The CDR3 runs to 14 residues. V was pared by 7 bases and J by 7 bases, with 9 bases of the junction left unmatched. Germline values: CDR1 SGHTA, CDR2 FQGNSA. CDR3 sequence: CASTLSGGADEQYF. The DNA for the CDR3 is TGTGCCAGCACCCTTAGCGGGGGGGCCGATGAGCAGTACTTC.